What follows are 10 T cell receptor beta chains derived from one specimen sequenced in a study of shared clonotypes between healthy human individuals. The assay was immunoSEQ multiplex PCR, and TCRdb's table has in-frame clones only and misses some. The sample holds fewer than 1 million clones, just over 95% seen once. CD45RO-negative, CCR7-selected cells formed the naive CD8 fraction, which excluded terminally differentiated effector memory CD45RA+ cells. The specimen sequenced was naive CD8+ T cells sorted from blood. The receptors shown here come from a young man in good health.

The V call is TRBV6-1, the J call TRBJ2-7; 8 positions agree with TRBD2. The V and J ends lost 3 bases and 5 bases, in that order; junction bases with no gene match: 9. The germline V gene encodes CDR1 MNHNS and CDR2 SASEGT. CDR3 length: 15 amino acids. The CDR3 region is CASSDTGTSGHEQYF. As DNA, the CDR3 is TGTGCCAGCAGTGATACCGGGACTAGTGGCCACGAGCAGTACTTC.

The chain is built from TRBV29-1 and TRBJ2-2, with TRBD2 matching 11 bases. Germline V lookup: CDR1 SQVTM, CDR2 ANQGSEA. The CDR3 loop spans 15 amino acids. The ends lost 4 bases at V and 4 bases at J; junction bases unmatched: 5. The CDR3 spells CSVVGGTSGTGELFF. As DNA, the CDR3 is TGCAGCGTTGTAGGAGGGACTAGCGGCACCGGGGAGCTGTTTTTT.

In DNA, the CDR3 is TGCGCCAGCAGCCGGTCTAGCGGGAGGGCCAACACCGGGGAGCTGTTTTTT. Amino acids: CASSRSSGRANTGELFF. The gene calls are TRBV4-3 and TRBJ2-2; 12 nucleotides align to TRBD2. CDR3 length: 17 residues. Germline V lookup: CDR1 LGHNA, CDR2 YSLEER. After removal of 4 bases from V and 2 bases from J, the junction contained 5 bases not matched to a gene.

The rearrangement uses TRBV19 and TRBJ1-1; 10 bases agree with TRBD1. Germline V gene data show CDR1 as LNHDA and CDR2 as SQIVND (reference sequence). The CDR3 is 17 residues long. V was pared by 0 bases and J by 0 bases, with 4 bases of the junction left unmatched. The CDR3 protein is CASSIDAGTGVNTEAFF. CDR3 in DNA: TGTGCCAGTAGTATAGACGCGGGGACAGGGGTGAACACTGAAGCTTTCTTT.

V and J are TRBV2 and TRBJ2-7, with TRBD2 as a possible D gene (7 bases). Germline CDR1 is SNHLY and CDR2 is FYNNEI. Trimming left V 0 bases short and J 3 bases short, with 12 bases between. The CDR3 spans 15 residues. DNA for the CDR3: TGTGCCAGCAGTGAAGCGGGAGGGGGGAACTACGAGCAGTACTTC. Amino acids: CASSEAGGGNYEQYF.

The chain employs TRBV7-9 and TRBJ2-2; 11 bases are a match to TRBD2. There are 16 residues in the CDR3. The germline V gene encodes CDR1 SEHNR and CDR2 FQNEAQ (reference sequence). V dropped 6 bases and J dropped 5; count of bases not matched to a gene: 8. In DNA, the CDR3 is TGTGCCAGCAGAGCCACTAGCGGGGGCGGGACCGGGGAGCTGTTTTTT. This encodes CASRATSGGGTGELFF. The complete variable domain, with remaining parts taken from reference TRBV7-9 and TRBJ2-2, reads DTGVSQNPRHKITKRGQNVTFRCDPISEHNRLYWYRQTLGQGPEFLTYFQNEAQLEKSRLLSDRFSAERPKGSFSTLEIQRTEQGDSAMYLCASRATSGGGTGELFFGEGSRLTVL.

The V and J genes are TRBV29-1 and TRBJ1-1, with a weak D call TRBD1 (6 bases). The CDR3 is 11 residues long. Germline lookup yields CDR1 SQVTM and CDR2 ANQGSEA. Trimming took off 3 bases at V and 11 bases at J, with 13 bases between the two ends. The DNA of the CDR3 is TGCAGCGTTGATTGGGGGCCGGAGGCTTTCTTT. This gives the protein CSVDWGPEAFF. Based on the CDR3 plus reference TRBV29-1 and TRBJ1-1, the full variable domain is SAVISQKPSRDICQRGTSLTIQCQVDSQVTMMFWYRQQPGQSLTLIATANQGSEATYESGFVIDKFPISRPNLTFSTLTVSNMSPEDSSIYLCSVDWGPEAFFGQGTRLTVV.

V is TRBV15 and J is TRBJ2-7; 7 bases match TRBD1. CDR1 and CDR2 from the germline V gene are LNHNV and YYDKDF (reference sequence). CDR3 size: 15 residues. V dropped 4 bases and J dropped 3; count of bases not matched to a gene: 9. CDR3 bases: TGTGCCACCAGCATACGGACAGGAGAAATCTACGAGCAGTACTTC. It codes for CATSIRTGEIYEQYF. The full variable domain, in which reference TRBV15 and TRBJ2-7 provide the parts outside the CDR3, is DAMVIQNPRYQVTQFGKPVTLSCSQTLNHNVMYWYQQKSSQAPKLLFHYYDKDFNNEADTPDNFQSRRPNTSFCFLDIRSPGLGDTAMYLCATSIRTGEIYEQYFGPGTRLTVT.

This clone was seen only once. J is TRBJ2-6 and V is TRBV9, with D possibly being TRBD1 (6 bases). This CDR3 spans 18 amino acids. Deletions cut 3 bases from V and 0 bases from J, with 16 bases between. CDR1 is SGDLS, CDR2 YYNGEE, per germline. CDR3 residues: CASSAGFGQPSGANVLTF. The CDR3 DNA sequence: TGTGCCAGCAGCGCGGGCTTCGGACAGCCCTCTGGGGCCAACGTCCTGACTTTC. Full variable domain (outside the CDR3, taken from reference TRBV9 and TRBJ2-6): DSGVTQTPKHLITATGQRVTLRCSPRSGDLSVYWYQQSLDQGLQFLIQYYNGEERAKGNILERFSAQQFPDLHSELNLSSLELGDSALYFCASSAGFGQPSGANVLTFGAGSRLTVL.

This chain joins TRBV5-1 and TRBJ2-1; D is perhaps TRBD1 (5 bases). CDR3 length: 16 residues. V was clipped by 0 bases and J by 7 bases, with 17 bases between them. The germline gives CDR1 SGHRS, CDR2 YFSETQ. The CDR3 coding sequence is TGCGCCAGCAGCTTGGGATACAGGCTCGAAGGGAATGAGCAGTTCTTC. It specifies CASSLGYRLEGNEQFF.